This T cell receptor beta chain was recorded in a study of blood T cells in healthy people across ages. This clonotype was found once. What it recognizes is unknown. Germline V CDR1 and CDR2: SGDLS, YYNGEE. The CDR3 is 13 amino acids. V gave up 5 bases and J gave up 2 bases, with 8 bases separating them. Through a sample-barcoded 5' primer and a J-beta primer mix, a second PCR was run for roughly 7 to 12 cycles. Each CDR3 protein is one row after TCRdb ran MiXCR on the 5' RACE reads. The sample has over 1,500,000 distinct CDR3 sequences; roughly 50% are singletons. General study points: Long-lived donors exceeded aged donors in naive CD4+ cells and diversity.

Roughly 9.2 milliliters was the volume of peripheral blood drawn from each donor. The sequence was collected from a woman in her thirties or forties in good health. The chain has TRBV9 and TRBJ2-1; the D is unclear. Input material: blood. DNA for the CDR3: TGTGCCAGCAGGGGGAAGGCCTACAATGAGCAGTTCTTC. Protein sequence: CASRGKAYNEQFF. Looking up the rest from reference TRBV9 and TRBJ2-1 gives the full variable domain: DSGVTQTPKHLITATGQRVTLRCSPRSGDLSVYWYQQSLDQGLQFLIQYYNGEERAKGNILERFSAQQFPDLHSELNLSSLELGDSALYFCASRGKAYNEQFFGPGTRLTVL.